This T cell receptor (beta chain) was found in a study of T-cell memory formation after mild COVID-19. Study background: Largely donor-specific TCR clusters were found.

Germline loops: CDR1 DFQATT, CDR2 SNEGSKA (reference sequence). V lost 5 bases, J lost 2 bases, and 5 bases stayed unmatched. This CDR3 spans 15 amino acids. This clonotype was found a few times. Its antigen is not identified. Overall study findings and caveats: Pre-infection memory showed some responding clones, and this suggested that cross-reactive memory joined. A second wave expanding day 15 to 37 was CD4+-biased; contracting clones were balanced.

TCRdb fed the 5' RACE reads into MiXCR, producing one record per CDR3 protein. The repertoire holds 85,000 to 130,000 distinct CDR3 sequences, with around 12% as singletons. The sequence was obtained from an adult woman who had mild COVID-19 (a few samples of this study predate the infection). Cell type and time point are not known. The sequenced sample consisted of PBMCs or a T cell subset sorted from them (not recorded which). This chain connects TRBV20-1 to TRBJ2-3; 12 bases match TRBD2. The CDR3 sequence: CSAPRLAGVTDTQYF. The CDR3 region has the DNA TGCAGTGCTCCCCGACTAGCGGGAGTCACAGATACGCAGTATTTT.